Given below is one T cell receptor beta chain in context. TCRdb passed the 5' RACE reads through MiXCR, listing each CDR3 protein once. The repertoire holds more than 150,000 distinct CDR3 sequences, with about 18% as singletons. These data originate in a study of T-cell memory formation after mild COVID-19. V shed 5 bases and J shed 6 bases, with 17 bases lying between them. From germline, CDR1 is MNHEY and CDR2 SVGEGT. The CDR3 has 14 residues. The sample taken for sequencing was PBMCs or a T cell subset sorted from them (not recorded which). This TCR was sampled from a man aged 18 to 29 who had mild COVID-19 (a few samples of this study predate the infection). Cell type and time point are not known. The chain combines TRBV6-2 or TRBV6-3 with TRBJ2-7; TRBD1 might be the D (6 bases). CDR3 bases: TGTGCCAGCAGTGACCTCGGACAGACGGGCGAGCAGTACTTC. Translating gives CASSDLGQTGEQYF.